Following are 6 T cell receptor beta chains from one sample sequenced in a study of T cell responses to AZD1222 COVID-19 vaccine. Assay: immunoSEQ multiplex PCR; the TCRdb copy retains only in-frame clones and omits some. Found here are approximately 150,000 clones, 85% to 95% of them singletons; the top ten hold 1.3%. The sample here was peripheral blood, taken on day 0 of AZD1222 vaccination. The receptors shown here come from an adult in good health.

V gene TRBV12-5 combines with J gene TRBJ1-6, with a possible D match to TRBD1 (6 bases). The ends were cut back, 1 base at V and 8 bases at J, with 18 bases in the middle. Germline V CDR1 and CDR2: LGHNT, FRNRAP. The CDR3 length is 17 residues. CDR3 nucleotide sequence: TGTGCTAGTGGTTTGGCCTTGGATGGACAGATCTATTCACCCCTCCACTTT. This codes for CASGLALDGQIYSPLHF.

The chain's CDR3 is CASSSPQGGGNYGYTF. CDR3 coding DNA: TGCGCCAGCAGCTCGCCCCAGGGTGGAGGTAACTATGGCTACACCTTC. The chain carries TRBV5-1 and TRBJ1-2, with TRBD1 as a possible D gene (5 bases). There are 16 residues in the CDR3. Between the trimmed V and J ends, which lost 3 bases and 1 base, there was a span of 16 bases. Germline V gives CDR1 SGHRS, CDR2 YFSETQ.

This chain connects TRBV6-2 or TRBV6-3 to TRBJ1-6; no reliable D call. The CDR3 is made up of 16 amino acids. V gave up 6 bases and J gave up 6 bases, with 18 bases separating them. Germline CDR1 and CDR2: MNHEY and SVGEGT. The CDR3 spells CASSPETRWVNSPLHF. CDR3 in DNA: TGTGCCAGCAGCCCAGAAACGCGGTGGGTTAATTCACCCCTCCACTTT.

The chain links TRBV21-1 to TRBJ2-2; the D call TRBD1 from the table was never checked on the DNA. TRBV21-1 counts as a pseudogene. The CDR3 length is 18 residues. This chain's CDR3 is CASSKVQGHPRLTGELFF. The CDR3 DNA sequence: TGTGCCAGCAGCAAAGTCCAGGGACACCCACGGCTCACCGGGGAGCTGTTTTTT.

The J gene is TRBJ1-2, the V gene TRBV19; 7 bases map to TRBD1. The germline gives CDR1 LNHDA, CDR2 SQIVND (reference sequence). After removal of 10 bases from V and 2 bases from J, the junction contained 4 bases not matched to a gene. The CDR3 length is 12 residues. CDR3 in amino acids: CATTTGNYGYTF. In DNA, the CDR3 is TGTGCCACCACGACAGGGAACTATGGCTACACCTTC.

The chain recombines TRBV10-2 with TRBJ1-6, with no clear D. The V gene's germline CDR1 is WSHSY and CDR2 SAAADI. This CDR3 contains 15 residues. V gave up 4 bases and J gave up 3 bases, with 10 bases separating them. CDR3 protein: CASSVNTYYNSPLHF. The CDR3, as DNA: TGCGCCAGCAGTGTTAACACCTACTATAATTCACCCCTCCACTTT.